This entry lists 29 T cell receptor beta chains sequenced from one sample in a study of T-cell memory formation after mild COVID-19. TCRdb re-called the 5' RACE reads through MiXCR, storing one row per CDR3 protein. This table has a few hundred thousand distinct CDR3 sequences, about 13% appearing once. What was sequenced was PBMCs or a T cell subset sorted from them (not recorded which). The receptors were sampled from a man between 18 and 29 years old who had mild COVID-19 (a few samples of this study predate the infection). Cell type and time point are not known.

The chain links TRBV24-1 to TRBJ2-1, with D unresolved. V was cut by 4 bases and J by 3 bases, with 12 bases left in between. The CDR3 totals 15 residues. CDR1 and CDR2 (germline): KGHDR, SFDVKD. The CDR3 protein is CATSEGNFYYNEQFF. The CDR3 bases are TGTGCCACCAGTGAGGGAAACTTCTACTACAATGAGCAGTTCTTC.

The CDR3 loop is CASSPLAGGHYNEQFF. CDR3 nucleotide sequence: TGTGCCAGCAGCCCTCTAGCGGGGGGGCACTACAATGAGCAGTTCTTC. The chain carries TRBV7-2 and TRBJ2-1; 12 bases fit TRBD2. The CDR3 is made up of 16 amino acids. The trim removed 5 bases at V and 3 bases at J, leaving 5 bases unmatched. Germline assignment: CDR1 SGHTA and CDR2 FQGNSA.

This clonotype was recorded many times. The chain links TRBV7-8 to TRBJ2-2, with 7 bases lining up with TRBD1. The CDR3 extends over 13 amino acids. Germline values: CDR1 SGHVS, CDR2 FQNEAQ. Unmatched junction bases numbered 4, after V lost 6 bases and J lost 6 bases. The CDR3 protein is CASSFDRAGELFF. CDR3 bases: TGTGCCAGCAGTTTCGACAGGGCCGGGGAGCTGTTTTTT.

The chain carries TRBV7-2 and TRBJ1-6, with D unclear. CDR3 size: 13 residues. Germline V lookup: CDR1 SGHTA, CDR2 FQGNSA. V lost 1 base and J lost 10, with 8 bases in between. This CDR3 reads CASSLGESSPLHF. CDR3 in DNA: TGTGCCAGCAGCTTAGGAGAGAGCTCACCCCTCCACTTT.

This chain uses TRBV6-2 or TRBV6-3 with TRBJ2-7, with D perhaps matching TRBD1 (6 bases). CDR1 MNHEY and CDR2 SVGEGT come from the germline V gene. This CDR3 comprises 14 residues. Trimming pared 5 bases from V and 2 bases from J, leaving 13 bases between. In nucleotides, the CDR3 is TGTGCCAGCAGTAACAGGGAATTGGCCTACGAGCAGTACTTC. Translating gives CASSNRELAYEQYF.

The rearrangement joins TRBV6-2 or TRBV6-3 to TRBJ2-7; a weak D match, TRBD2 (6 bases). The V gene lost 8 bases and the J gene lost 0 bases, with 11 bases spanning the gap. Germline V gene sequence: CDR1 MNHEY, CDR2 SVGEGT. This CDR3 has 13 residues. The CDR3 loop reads CASGGLISYEQYF. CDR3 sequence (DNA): TGTGCCAGCGGGGGACTTATCTCCTACGAGCAGTACTTC.

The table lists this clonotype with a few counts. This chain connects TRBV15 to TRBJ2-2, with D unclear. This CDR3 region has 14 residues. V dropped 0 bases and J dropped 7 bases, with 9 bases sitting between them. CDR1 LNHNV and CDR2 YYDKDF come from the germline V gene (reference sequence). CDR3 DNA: TGTGCCACCAGCAGAGATAAAGGGTTCGGGGAGCTGTTTTTT. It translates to CATSRDKGFGELFF.

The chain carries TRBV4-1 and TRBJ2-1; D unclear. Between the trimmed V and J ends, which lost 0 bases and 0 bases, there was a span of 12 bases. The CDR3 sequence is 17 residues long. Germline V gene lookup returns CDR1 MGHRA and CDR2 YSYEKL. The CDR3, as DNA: TGCGCCAGCAGCCAAGAATTATGGGGAAGCTCCTACAATGAGCAGTTCTTC. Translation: CASSQELWGSSYNEQFF.

For the CDR3, the DNA is TGTGCCAGCAGAAGCGGGACTAGATTGGAGACCCAGTACTTC. Its protein is CASRSGTRLETQYF. The V and J genes are TRBV27 and TRBJ2-5, with TRBD2 matching over 8 bases. Per germline, CDR1 MNHEY and CDR2 SMNVEV (reference sequence). The CDR3 has 14 residues. The V segment lost 6 bases and the J segment 5 bases; nucleotides outside the gene matches: 8.

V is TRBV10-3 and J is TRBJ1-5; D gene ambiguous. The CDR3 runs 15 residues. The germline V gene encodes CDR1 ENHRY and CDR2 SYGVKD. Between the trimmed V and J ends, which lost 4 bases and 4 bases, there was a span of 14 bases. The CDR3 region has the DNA TGTGCCATCAGTGGAGTAGGCCGCAATAATCAGCCCCAGCATTTT. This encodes CAISGVGRNNQPQHF.

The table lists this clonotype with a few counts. CDR3 protein: CASSQTDRGLGGYTF. The CDR3, as DNA: TGTGCCAGCAGCCAAACCGACAGGGGTTTGGGTGGCTACACCTTC. V and J are TRBV7-2 and TRBJ1-2; 8 bases are shared with TRBD1. The V segment lost 5 bases and the J segment 7 bases; nucleotides outside the gene matches: 12. The CDR3 totals 15 residues. The V gene's germline CDR1 is SGHTA and CDR2 FQGNSA.

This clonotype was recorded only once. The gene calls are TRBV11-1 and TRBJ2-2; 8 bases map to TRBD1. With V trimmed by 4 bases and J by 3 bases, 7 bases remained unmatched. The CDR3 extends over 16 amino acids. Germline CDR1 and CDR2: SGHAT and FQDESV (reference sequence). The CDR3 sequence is CASSSDRGDYTGELFF. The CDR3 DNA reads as TGTGCCAGCAGCTCCGACAGGGGAGATTACACCGGGGAGCTGTTTTTT. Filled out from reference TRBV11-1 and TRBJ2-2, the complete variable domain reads EAEVAQSPRYKITEKSQAVAFWCDPISGHATLYWYRQILGQGPELLVQFQDESVVDDSQLPKDRFSAERLKGVDSTLKIQPAELGDSAMYLCASSSDRGDYTGELFFGEGSRLTVL.

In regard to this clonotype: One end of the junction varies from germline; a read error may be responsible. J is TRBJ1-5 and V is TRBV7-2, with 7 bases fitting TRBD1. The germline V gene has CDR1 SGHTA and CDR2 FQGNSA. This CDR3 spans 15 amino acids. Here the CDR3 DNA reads TGTGCCAGCAGCTTGGCGACAGGGTTAAATCAGCCCAAGCATTTT. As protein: CASSLATGLNQPKHF.

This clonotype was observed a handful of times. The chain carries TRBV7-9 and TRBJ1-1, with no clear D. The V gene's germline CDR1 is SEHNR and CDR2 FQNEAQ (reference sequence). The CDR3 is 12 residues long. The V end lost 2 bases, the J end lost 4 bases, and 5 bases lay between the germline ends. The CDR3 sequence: CASSLSGTEAFF. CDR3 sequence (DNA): TGTGCCAGCAGCTTATCGGGCACTGAAGCTTTCTTT.

CDR3 loop: CSVKPGTGQTYEQYV. CDR3 sequence (DNA): TGCAGTGTTAAACCCGGGACAGGCCAAACCTACGAGCAGTACGTC. This sequence joins TRBV20-1 and TRBJ2-7; 8 bases map to TRBD1. J lost 2 bases, V lost 7 bases, and 13 bases had no gene match. The germline CDR1 and CDR2 sequences are DFQATT and SNEGSKA (reference sequence). The CDR3 covers 15 residues.

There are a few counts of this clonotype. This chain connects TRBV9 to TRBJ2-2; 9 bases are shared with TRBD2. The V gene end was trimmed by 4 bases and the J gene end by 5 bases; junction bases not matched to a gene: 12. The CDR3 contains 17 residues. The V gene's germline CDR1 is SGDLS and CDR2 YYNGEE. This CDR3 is CASSPSGRGGRTGELFF. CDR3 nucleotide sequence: TGTGCCAGCAGCCCTTCCGGGCGGGGGGGCCGTACCGGGGAGCTGTTTTTT.

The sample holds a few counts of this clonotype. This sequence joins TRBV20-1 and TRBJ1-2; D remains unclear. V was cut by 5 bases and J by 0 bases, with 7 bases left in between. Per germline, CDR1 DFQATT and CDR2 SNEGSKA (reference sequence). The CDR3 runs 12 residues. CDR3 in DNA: TGCAGTGCTCCGTCCACTAACTATGGCTACACCTTC. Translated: CSAPSTNYGYTF.

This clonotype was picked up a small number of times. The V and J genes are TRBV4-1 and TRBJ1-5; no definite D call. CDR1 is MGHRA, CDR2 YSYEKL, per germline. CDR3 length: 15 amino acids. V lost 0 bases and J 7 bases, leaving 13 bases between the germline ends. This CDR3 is CASSQEDGPRQPQHF. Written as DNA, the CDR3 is TGCGCCAGCAGCCAAGAAGACGGGCCGCGGCAGCCCCAGCATTTT.

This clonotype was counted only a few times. CDR3 DNA sequence: TGTGCCAGCAGTTTACAGGGTTTTAGCACAGATACGCAGTATTTT. Its protein is CASSLQGFSTDTQYF. The chain is built from TRBV12-3 or TRBV12-4 and TRBJ2-3; D possibly corresponds to TRBD1 (5 bases). The CDR3 extends over 15 amino acids. Trimming stripped 2 bases from V and 0 bases from J, with 9 bases between.

CDR3 DNA: TGTGCCAGCAGCGTGGGACAGTTCACTGAAGCTTTCTTT. Protein sequence: CASSVGQFTEAFF. V and J are TRBV5-5 and TRBJ1-1, with TRBD1 matching over 7 bases. J gave up 4 bases and V 4 bases, and 4 bases lay outside the gene matches. Germline V lookup: CDR1 SGHKS, CDR2 YYEKEE (reference sequence). The CDR3 is made up of 13 amino acids.

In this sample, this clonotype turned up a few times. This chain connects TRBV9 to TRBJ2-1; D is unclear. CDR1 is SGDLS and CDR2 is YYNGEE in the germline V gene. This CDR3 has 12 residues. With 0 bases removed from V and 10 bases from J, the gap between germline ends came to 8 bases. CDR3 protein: CASSVVDREQFF. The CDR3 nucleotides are TGTGCCAGCAGCGTAGTGGACCGGGAGCAGTTCTTC.

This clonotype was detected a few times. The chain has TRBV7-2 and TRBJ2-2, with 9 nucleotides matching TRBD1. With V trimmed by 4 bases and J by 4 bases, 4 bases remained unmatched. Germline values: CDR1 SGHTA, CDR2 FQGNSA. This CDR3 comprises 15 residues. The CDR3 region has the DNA TGTGCCAGCAGCTACGGGACAGGGACCACCGGGGAGCTGTTTTTT. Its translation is CASSYGTGTTGELFF.

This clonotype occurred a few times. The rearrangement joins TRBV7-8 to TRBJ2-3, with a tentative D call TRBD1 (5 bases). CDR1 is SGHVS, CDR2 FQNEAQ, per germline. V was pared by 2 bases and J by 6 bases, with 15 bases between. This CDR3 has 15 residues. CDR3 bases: TGTGCCAGCAGCTTACCTTCCGAAAGGGGTGATACGCAGTATTTT. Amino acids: CASSLPSERGDTQYF. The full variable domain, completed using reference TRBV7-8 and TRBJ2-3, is GAGVSQSPRYKVAKRGQDVALRCDPISGHVSLFWYQQALGQGPEFLTYFQNEAQLDKSGLPSDRFFAERPEGSVSTLKIQRTQQEDSAVYLCASSLPSERGDTQYFGPGTRLTVL.

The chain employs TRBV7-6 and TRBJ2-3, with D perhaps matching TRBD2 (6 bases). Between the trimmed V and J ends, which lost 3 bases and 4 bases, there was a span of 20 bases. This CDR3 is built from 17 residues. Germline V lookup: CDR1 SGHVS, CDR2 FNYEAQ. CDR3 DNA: TGTGCCAGCAGCTTCCAGCCTAGCGCCTCTGGCGCAGATACGCAGTATTTT. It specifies CASSFQPSASGADTQYF.

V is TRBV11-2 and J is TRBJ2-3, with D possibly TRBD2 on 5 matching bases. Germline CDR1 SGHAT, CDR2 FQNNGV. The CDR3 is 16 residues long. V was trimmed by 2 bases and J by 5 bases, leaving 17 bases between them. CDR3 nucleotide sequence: TGTGCCAGCAGCTTATCGGGATGGTCTGGCGGAGATACGCAGTATTTT. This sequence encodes CASSLSGWSGGDTQYF.

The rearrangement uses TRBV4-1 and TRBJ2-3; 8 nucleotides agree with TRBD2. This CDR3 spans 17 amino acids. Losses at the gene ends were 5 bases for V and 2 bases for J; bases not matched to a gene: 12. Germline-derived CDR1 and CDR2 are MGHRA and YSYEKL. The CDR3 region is CASSTQAGALSTDTQYF. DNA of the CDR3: TGCGCCAGCAGCACCCAAGCGGGAGCCCTCTCCACAGATACGCAGTATTTT.

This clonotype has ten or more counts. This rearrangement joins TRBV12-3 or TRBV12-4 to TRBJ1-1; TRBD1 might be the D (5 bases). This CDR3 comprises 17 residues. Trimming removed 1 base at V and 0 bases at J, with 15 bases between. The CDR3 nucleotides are TGTGCCAGCAGTTTAGTGCTGGGGGATGGGGTGAACACTGAAGCTTTCTTT. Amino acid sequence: CASSLVLGDGVNTEAFF.

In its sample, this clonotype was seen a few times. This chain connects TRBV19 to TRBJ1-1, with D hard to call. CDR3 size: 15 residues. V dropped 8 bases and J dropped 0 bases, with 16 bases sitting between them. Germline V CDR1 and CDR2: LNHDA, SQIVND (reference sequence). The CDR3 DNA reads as TGTGCCAGTCAGCGTCAAAGGGAGATGAACACTGAAGCTTTCTTT. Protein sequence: CASQRQREMNTEAFF.

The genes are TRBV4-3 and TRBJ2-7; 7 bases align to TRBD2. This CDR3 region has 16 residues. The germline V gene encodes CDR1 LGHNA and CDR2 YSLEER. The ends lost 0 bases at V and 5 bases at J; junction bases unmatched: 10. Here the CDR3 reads CASSQDLRGEGDEQYF. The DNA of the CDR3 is TGCGCCAGCAGCCAAGATCTTCGGGGGGAGGGCGACGAGCAGTACTTC.